A single sample is the source of the 32 T cell receptor beta chains below, sequenced in a study of blood T cell repertoires in COVID-19. The assay was immunoSEQ multiplex PCR, and TCRdb's table has in-frame clones only and misses some. The sample yields 270,000 or so clones, roughly 89% seen once. The sample taken for sequencing was peripheral blood. These receptor sequences come from a woman between 55 and 75 years old with COVID-19, enrolled during active disease.

This chain joins TRBV9 and TRBJ1-6, with 7 bases fitting TRBD1. The germline V gene encodes CDR1 SGDLS and CDR2 YYNGEE. The trim removed 0 bases at V and 10 bases at J, leaving 7 bases unmatched. CDR3 length: 15 amino acids. CDR3 sequence reads: CASSVEQGPESPLHF. The CDR3 DNA reads TGTGCCAGCAGCGTAGAACAGGGGCCAGAATCACCCCTCCACTTT. Drawing the rest from reference TRBV9 and TRBJ1-6, the complete variable domain is DSGVTQTPKHLITATGQRVTLRCSPRSGDLSVYWYQQSLDQGLQFLIQYYNGEERAKGNILERFSAQQFPDLHSELNLSSLELGDSALYFCASSVEQGPESPLHFGNGTRLTVT.

CDR3 sequence reads: CASSRGINEKLFF. The CDR3, as DNA: TGTGCCAGCAGCCGCGGTATTAATGAAAAACTGTTTTTT. The V gene is TRBV13, the J gene TRBJ1-4; no clear D. The CDR3 has 13 residues. In germline, CDR1 is PRHDT, CDR2 FYEKMQ (reference sequence). V was pared by 5 bases and J by 4 bases, with 8 bases between.

This rearrangement joins TRBV5-1 to TRBJ2-4, with 8 bases aligning to TRBD1. The trim removed 4 bases at V and 8 bases at J, leaving 8 bases unmatched. In germline, CDR1 is SGHRS, CDR2 YFSETQ. The CDR3 has 14 amino acids. CDR3 nucleotides: TGCGCCAGCAGCCAGCCCTCACAGGGGGACATTCAGTACTTC. Protein sequence: CASSQPSQGDIQYF.

This clone has just one count. The CDR3 loop reads CASSLVAGGVITDTQYF. Here the CDR3 DNA reads TGTGCCAGCAGCTTAGTTGCCGGGGGGGTTATCACAGATACGCAGTATTTT. The chain recombines TRBV7-2 with TRBJ2-3; 8 bases are a match to TRBD2. Looked up from germline, CDR1 is SGHTA and CDR2 is FQGNSA. The CDR3 loop spans 17 amino acids. Germline trimming cut 1 base from V and 2 bases from J; bases unmatched to any gene: 8.

The rearrangement joins TRBV6-4 to TRBJ1-2; TRBD1 is a possible D gene (5 bases). This CDR3 has 12 residues. The V end lost 2 bases, the J end lost 8 bases, and 9 bases lay between the germline ends. The germline V gene encodes CDR1 MRHNA and CDR2 SNTAGT. DNA of the CDR3: TGTGCCAGCAGTGACCAAAGGGGCGGCTACACCTTC. It specifies CASSDQRGGYTF.

The chain combines TRBV3-1 (or the pseudogene TRBV3-2) with TRBJ2-3; D is unresolved. The CDR3 runs to 13 residues. The germline V gene has CDR1 LGHDT and CDR2 YNNKEL (reference sequence). Trimming left V 2 bases short and J 2 bases short, with 5 bases between. The CDR3: CASSQFLTDTQYF. The CDR3 region has the DNA TGTGCCAGCAGCCAATTTCTCACAGATACGCAGTATTTT.

The genes are TRBV6-2 or TRBV6-3 and TRBJ2-5; D may be TRBD2 (5 bases). There are 14 residues in the CDR3. Per the germline V gene, CDR1 is MNHEY and CDR2 is SVGEGT. Trimming took 7 bases from V and 1 from J, leaving 13 bases between them. CDR3 bases: TGTGCCAGCACCCCGAGCGGCCCCCAAGAGACCCAGTACTTC. Its translation is CASTPSGPQETQYF.

This CDR3 reads CASSYIRGQLGANYGYTF. The CDR3, as DNA: TGTGCCAGCAGTTATATACGTGGACAGTTGGGGGCTAACTATGGCTACACCTTC. The V and J genes are TRBV6-2 or TRBV6-3 and TRBJ1-2; D is perhaps TRBD1 (6 bases). From germline, CDR1 is MNHEY and CDR2 SVGEGT. V was shortened by 3 bases and J by 0 bases, with 20 bases between the two germline ends. CDR3 size: 18 residues.

V and J are TRBV7-2 and TRBJ2-7, with D maybe TRBD2 (6 bases). Germline V gene data show CDR1 as SGHTA and CDR2 as FQGNSA. V lost 1 base and J lost 1, with 8 bases in between. The CDR3 length is 14 residues. The CDR3 loop reads CASSLVEGSYEQYF. CDR3 DNA sequence: TGTGCCAGCAGCTTAGTGGAGGGATCCTACGAGCAGTACTTC.

This sequence joins TRBV20-1 and TRBJ1-1, with D perhaps TRBD1 (6 bases). Germline lookup yields CDR1 DFQATT and CDR2 SNEGSKA (reference sequence). The germline V and J ends were trimmed by 3 bases and 4 bases, with 12 bases remaining between them. The CDR3 is 13 residues long. CDR3 in DNA: TGCAGTGCTAGTCAACAGGGATTCACTGAAGCTTTCTTT. Protein product: CSASQQGFTEAFF.

The genes are TRBV25-1 and TRBJ1-2; D is possibly TRBD1 (5 bases). Germline V gene data show CDR1 as MGHDK and CDR2 as SYGVNS. Trimming took off 2 bases at V and 8 bases at J, with 15 bases between the two ends. The CDR3 totals 14 residues. This chain's CDR3 is CASSEMGQAGGYTF. CDR3 nucleotide sequence: TGTGCCAGCAGTGAAATGGGGCAGGCCGGCGGCTACACCTTC.

V gene TRBV19 combines with J gene TRBJ1-2; no reliable D call. Trimming cost V 3 bases and J 2 bases, with 13 bases left between them. Germline V gene data show CDR1 as LNHDA and CDR2 as SQIVND (reference sequence). The CDR3 length is 15 residues. CDR3 DNA sequence: TGTGCCAGTAGTATGGGAGGACGGGCGAACTATGGCTACACCTTC. The encoded protein is CASSMGGRANYGYTF.

This clone was picked up one time. The chain couples TRBV7-2 to TRBJ1-2, with 10 bases identical to TRBD1. The CDR3 covers 16 residues. V lost 4 bases, J lost 4 bases, and 9 bases stayed unmatched. Looked up from germline, CDR1 is SGHTA and CDR2 is FQGNSA. The CDR3 DNA reads TGTGCCAGCAGCTCGACAGGGGGCTTAGGTCCCTATGGCTACACCTTC. Translating gives CASSSTGGLGPYGYTF.

The chain has TRBV19 and TRBJ1-1; 8 positions agree with TRBD1. The CDR3 runs to 13 residues. The ends lost 6 bases at V and 4 bases at J; junction bases unmatched: 4. CDR1 LNHDA and CDR2 SQIVND come from the germline V gene (reference sequence). The CDR3 sequence is CASREQGGTEAFF. CDR3 sequence (DNA): TGTGCCAGTAGAGAACAGGGGGGCACTGAAGCTTTCTTT. Full variable domain (remainder filled in from reference TRBV19 and TRBJ1-1): DGGITQSPKYLFRKEGQNVTLSCEQNLNHDAMYWYRQDPGQGLRLIYYSQIVNDFQKGDIAEGYSVSREKKESFPLTVTSAQKNPTAFYLCASREQGGTEAFFGQGTRLTVV.

This sequence joins TRBV30 and TRBJ2-7; the D is unclear. Germline V lookup: CDR1 GTSNPN, CDR2 SVGIG (reference sequence). Trimming cost V 2 bases and J 3 bases, with 14 bases left between them. The CDR3 totals 14 residues. The CDR3 here is CAWSPRGLGYEQYF. The DNA for the CDR3 is TGTGCCTGGAGTCCCCGCGGCCTCGGCTACGAGCAGTACTTC.

V gene TRBV7-9 combines with J gene TRBJ2-3; the match to TRBD2 covers 9 bases. The CDR3 is 15 residues long. The V gene's germline CDR1 is SEHNR and CDR2 FQNEAQ (reference sequence). The V segment lost 5 bases and the J segment 6 bases; nucleotides outside the gene matches: 9. The CDR3 bases are TGTGCCAGCAGCGGACGCGGCGGGGGGGCGGATACGCAGTATTTT. It specifies CASSGRGGGADTQYF.

The V and J genes are TRBV2 and TRBJ1-5, with D possibly matching TRBD1 (5 bases). The CDR3 is 15 amino acids. The V end lost 4 bases, the J end lost 3 bases, and 13 bases lay between the germline ends. The germline gives CDR1 SNHLY, CDR2 FYNNEI. Written as DNA, the CDR3 is TGTGCCAGCAGTGCCGGCGGACATTTCAATCAGCCCCAGCATTTT. Translation: CASSAGGHFNQPQHF.

V is TRBV27 and J is TRBJ2-7; D perhaps matches TRBD1 (6 bases). The germline gives CDR1 MNHEY, CDR2 SMNVEV (reference sequence). This CDR3 region has 11 residues. V lost 6 bases, J lost 4 bases, and 7 bases lay in between. The chain's CDR3 is CASRDRYEQYF. The CDR3 DNA is TGTGCCAGCAGGGACAGATACGAGCAGTACTTC.

The chain uses TRBV11-2 and TRBJ2-2; D unresolved. This CDR3 contains 15 residues. Germline-derived CDR1 and CDR2 are SGHAT and FQNNGV. The V end lost 6 bases, the J end lost 2 bases, and 13 bases lay between the germline ends. In DNA form, the CDR3 reads TGTGCCAGCAGTCCCATCGAGATAAACACCGGGGAGCTGTTTTTT. This gives the protein CASSPIEINTGELFF.

The V call is TRBV3-1 (or the pseudogene TRBV3-2), the J call TRBJ1-4; D is uncertain. The V end was cut by 2 bases, the J end by 2 bases, with 9 bases between. The CDR3 has 15 amino acids. Per the germline V gene, CDR1 is LGHDT and CDR2 is YNNKEL (reference sequence). The CDR3 loop is CASSQFRTTNEKLFF. CDR3 DNA: TGTGCCAGCAGCCAATTCCGAACTACTAATGAAAAACTGTTTTTT.

The rearrangement links TRBV12-3 or TRBV12-4 to TRBJ1-6; 8 nucleotides line up with TRBD1. The CDR3 length is 12 residues. With 11 bases clipped from V and 10 bases from J, the junction kept 7 bases outside the gene matches. CDR3 in amino acids: CAPGTGFSPLHF. The DNA for the CDR3 is TGTGCCCCCGGGACAGGTTTCTCACCCCTCCACTTT.

The chain recombines TRBV5-1 with TRBJ1-2; TRBD1 matches 7 bases. The junction had 14 bases not matched to a gene; V was cut back by 0 bases and J by 0 bases. The V gene's germline CDR1 is SGHRS and CDR2 YFSETQ. The CDR3 runs 19 residues. CDR3 bases: TGCGCCAGCAGCTTGGTTATCGGGACAGCAACCCATACTAACTATGGCTACACCTTC. The encoded protein is CASSLVIGTATHTNYGYTF.

This clone has only a few counts. This chain joins TRBV19 and TRBJ2-2; D gene ambiguous. The CDR3 length is 13 residues. Germline V gene data show CDR1 as LNHDA and CDR2 as SQIVND (reference sequence). V lost 8 bases to trimming and J lost 4 bases, with 11 bases between them. CDR3 protein: CASDSGATGELFF. In nucleotides, the CDR3 is TGTGCCAGTGACTCGGGTGCCACCGGGGAGCTGTTTTTT.

The chain employs TRBV7-9 and TRBJ1-1; no definite D call. Germline-derived CDR1 and CDR2 are SEHNR and FQNEAQ (reference sequence). This CDR3 is 12 amino acids long. V lost 8 bases and J lost 11, with 18 bases in between. The chain's CDR3 is CASSREGIGAFF. CDR3 nucleotide sequence: TGTGCCAGCTCCCGGGAAGGGATAGGGGCTTTCTTT.

J is TRBJ1-5 and V is TRBV3-1 (or the pseudogene TRBV3-2); 9 bases match TRBD1. CDR1 and CDR2 from the germline V gene are LGHDT and YNNKEL (reference sequence). The CDR3 consists of 15 residues. V lost 5 bases and J lost 2; bases outside the gene matches: 4. CDR3 protein: CASSFGTGRNQPQHF. CDR3 nucleotide sequence: TGTGCCAGCAGCTTTGGGACAGGGCGCAATCAGCCCCAGCATTTT.

The chain has TRBV27 and TRBJ1-1; the match to TRBD1 covers 7 bases. The CDR3 covers 14 residues. After removal of 5 bases from V and 1 base from J, the junction contained 4 bases not matched to a gene. Germline CDR1 reads MNHEY; CDR2 reads SMNVEV (reference sequence). The chain's CDR3 is CASSTGQANTEAFF. For the CDR3, the DNA is TGTGCCAGCAGTACAGGACAGGCGAACACTGAAGCTTTCTTT.

The rearrangement links TRBV27 to TRBJ2-7; the D gene is possibly TRBD1 (6 bases). This CDR3 contains 14 residues. Between the trimmed V and J ends, which lost 2 bases and 2 bases, there was a span of 10 bases. Germline CDR1 MNHEY, CDR2 SMNVEV (reference sequence). The CDR3 coding sequence is TGTGCCAGCAGTTTACAGGGGTACGCCTACGAGCAGTACTTC. Translation gives CASSLQGYAYEQYF.

The rearrangement uses TRBV19 and TRBJ1-6, with unresolved D. This CDR3 is 14 amino acids long. Looked up from germline, CDR1 is LNHDA and CDR2 is SQIVND (reference sequence). Trimming shortened V by 3 bases and J by 4 bases, and 7 bases separated the two germline ends. The CDR3 loop reads CASSISQYNSPLHF. DNA for the CDR3: TGTGCCAGTAGTATCTCGCAGTATAATTCACCCCTCCACTTT.

The chain couples TRBV2 to TRBJ1-3; 8 bases fit TRBD1. Germline V gives CDR1 SNHLY, CDR2 FYNNEI. The CDR3 has 15 amino acids. With V trimmed by 4 bases and J by 0 bases, 2 bases remained unmatched. DNA of the CDR3: TGTGCCAGCAGTGGAACAGGGGGCTCTGGAAACACCATATATTTT. Residues: CASSGTGGSGNTIYF. Using reference TRBV2 and TRBJ1-3 for the parts outside the CDR3, the full variable domain is EPEVTQTPSHQVTQMGQEVILRCVPISNHLYFYWYRQILGQKVEFLVSFYNNEISEKSEIFDDQFSVERPDGSNFTLKIRSTKLEDSAMYFCASSGTGGSGNTIYFGEGSWLTVV.

V gene TRBV9 combines with J gene TRBJ1-2; no clear D. The germline gives CDR1 SGDLS, CDR2 YYNGEE. The germline V and J ends were trimmed by 0 bases and 4 bases, with 13 bases remaining between them. The CDR3 contains 15 residues. For the CDR3, the DNA is TGTGCCAGCAGCGTAGTAGAGGGCGCGGGCTATGGCTACACCTTC. The encoded protein is CASSVVEGAGYGYTF.

This clone was seen more than once but under ten times. The rearrangement joins TRBV3-1 (or the pseudogene TRBV3-2) to TRBJ1-2, with D hard to call. V was clipped by 1 base and J by 2 bases, with 11 bases between them. The CDR3 contains 15 residues. CDR1 and CDR2 from the germline V gene are LGHDT and YNNKEL (reference sequence). This chain's CDR3 is CASSQGWAGNYGYTF. As DNA, the CDR3 is TGTGCCAGCAGCCAAGGATGGGCGGGAAACTATGGCTACACCTTC.

CDR3 in amino acids: CASSVSGGAETQYF. In nucleotides, the CDR3 is TGTGCCAGCAGTGTAAGCGGGGGGGCTGAGACCCAGTACTTC. The chain carries TRBV6-1 and TRBJ2-5; TRBD2 agrees at 10 bases. The junction had 4 bases not matched to a gene; V was cut back by 4 bases and J by 5 bases. There are 14 residues in the CDR3. Germline V CDR1 and CDR2: MNHNS, SASEGT.